This entry lists 27 T cell receptor beta chains sequenced from one sample in a study of blood T cell repertoires in COVID-19 (dated by TCRdb to the early 2020s). Library generation was performed with the immunoSEQ multiplex PCR assay. The clones in this table, taken by TCRdb from immuneACCESS, are in-frame only. Not every clone is retained; where verified, under half of the shortfall comes from an unresolved V gene, and the cause of the rest is unknown. Counted in this sample were 100,000 or so clones; around 88% of them appeared once. The top ten clones comprise about 7.2% of the sample. The sample comprised peripheral blood. The receptors stem from a man between 60 and 70 years old with acute or convalescent COVID-19.

This clone has more than one count but fewer than ten. This chain links TRBV6-5 with TRBJ2-2, with TRBD2 matching over 8 bases. Germline V gene sequence: CDR1 MNHEY, CDR2 SVGAGI. CDR3 size: 15 residues. Trimming cost V 6 bases and J 5 bases; bases outside gene matches: 8. The CDR3 here is CASRLGLGGTGELFF. CDR3 DNA: TGTGCCAGCAGGCTGGGACTAGGAGGGACCGGGGAGCTGTTTTTT.

Of note for this clone: With a much larger clone just one base away, this may be a read error. The same CDR3 is also encoded by other DNA sequences in this sample. The V call is TRBV7-9, the J call TRBJ1-6, with 9 bases lining up with TRBD1. The V gene's germline CDR1 is SEHNR and CDR2 FQNEAQ (reference sequence). The CDR3 runs 15 residues. The CDR3, as DNA: TGTGCCAGCAGCTTAGGAGGACAGGGGTCCTCACCTCTCCACTTT. Translation: CASSLGGQGSSPLHF.

The rearrangement uses TRBV5-1 and TRBJ1-1; D possibly corresponds to TRBD1 (5 bases). Between the trimmed V and J ends, which lost 4 bases and 4 bases, there was a span of 14 bases. Germline V CDR1 and CDR2: SGHRS, YFSETQ. CDR3 length equals 14 residues. The CDR3 nucleotides read TGCGCCAGCAGCGTGGACGGGGGAATCACTGAAGCTTTCTTT. Its protein product is CASSVDGGITEAFF.

The chain employs TRBV30 and TRBJ1-6, with D possibly being TRBD1 (6 bases). The CDR3 contains 17 residues. Germline-derived CDR1 and CDR2 are GTSNPN and SVGIG (reference sequence). The V end was cut by 0 bases, the J end by 10 bases, with 22 bases between. DNA for the CDR3: TGTGCCTGGAGTGTACCCCCCCGAAGGACAGTCTTCTCACCCCTCCACTTT. As protein: CAWSVPPRRTVFSPLHF.

The V gene is TRBV29-1, the J gene TRBJ1-5, with D possibly being TRBD1 (5 bases). The CDR3 runs 13 residues. Trimming took off 4 bases at V and 12 bases at J, with 19 bases between the two ends. From germline, CDR1 is SQVTM and CDR2 ANQGSEA. CDR3 loop: CSVGEGTPPLQHF. CDR3 in DNA: TGCAGCGTTGGGGAGGGGACTCCCCCTCTCCAGCATTTT.

The rearrangement joins TRBV7-8 to TRBJ1-1; TRBD1 agrees at 10 bases. CDR3 length equals 18 residues. Germline V gene lookup returns CDR1 SGHVS and CDR2 FQNEAQ. V gave up 0 bases and J gave up 4 bases; unmatched junction bases: 11. The CDR3 DNA reads as TGTGCCAGCAGCTTAGCCTTAATTCCGGGACAGGGGAGCACTGAAGCTTTCTTT. It specifies CASSLALIPGQGSTEAFF.

This clone turned up a few times. The chain joins TRBV30 to TRBJ1-6; D remains unclear. The CDR3 is 15 residues long. The V gene's germline CDR1 is GTSNPN and CDR2 SVGIG (reference sequence). The CDR3 reads CAYTRPGSYNSPLHF. Written as DNA, the CDR3 is TGTGCTTATACTCGACCGGGTTCCTATAATTCACCCCTCCACTTT.

The chain links TRBV7-9 to TRBJ2-3; a weak D match, TRBD1 (6 bases). V shed 5 bases and J shed 6 bases, with 12 bases lying between them. The CDR3 runs to 13 residues. Per the germline V gene, CDR1 is SEHNR and CDR2 is FQNEAQ (reference sequence). This chain's CDR3 is CASSQDSVDTQYF. The CDR3 DNA sequence: TGTGCCAGCAGCCAGGACAGTGTCGATACGCAGTATTTT.

CDR3 region: CASSQVAGPYNEQFF. The DNA of the CDR3 is TGTGCCAGCAGCCAAGTTGCGGGCCCCTACAATGAGCAGTTCTTC. The J gene is TRBJ2-1, the V gene TRBV3-1 (or the pseudogene TRBV3-2), with D possibly being TRBD2 (5 bases). This CDR3 comprises 15 residues. Trimming stripped 1 base from V and 2 bases from J, with 9 bases between. Germline CDR1 and CDR2: LGHDT and YNNKEL (reference sequence).

This clone has only one observation. This chain links TRBV6-1 with TRBJ2-1; 13 nucleotides align to TRBD2. The trim removed 2 bases at V and 7 bases at J, leaving 11 bases unmatched. The CDR3 is 18 residues long. The germline CDR1 and CDR2 sequences are MNHNS and SASEGT. Here the CDR3 reads CASSERTSGGALKNEQFF. The CDR3 DNA reads as TGTGCCAGCAGTGAACGCACTAGCGGGGGGGCCCTAAAGAATGAGCAGTTCTTC.

The chain employs TRBV29-1 and TRBJ1-1, with 7 bases identical to TRBD1. Germline-derived CDR1 and CDR2 are SQVTM and ANQGSEA. After removal of 3 bases from V and 4 bases from J, the junction contained 2 bases not matched to a gene. The CDR3 contains 12 residues. The CDR3 DNA reads TGCAGCGTTGATCCAGGGGGCACTGAAGCTTTCTTT. It is translated as CSVDPGGTEAFF.

The genes are TRBV3-1 (or the pseudogene TRBV3-2) and TRBJ1-2; D not certain. Per the germline V gene, CDR1 is LGHDT and CDR2 is YNNKEL (reference sequence). CDR3 size: 13 residues. The germline V and J ends were trimmed by 1 base and 4 bases, with 7 bases remaining between them. CDR3 DNA: TGTGCCAGCAGCCAAGTAACAAGCTATGGCTACACCTTC. Its translation is CASSQVTSYGYTF.

This clone was observed once. V is TRBV2 and J is TRBJ2-2; TRBD1 might be the D (5 bases). V was cut by 6 bases and J by 0 bases, with 14 bases left in between. This CDR3 contains 16 residues. Looked up from germline, CDR1 is SNHLY and CDR2 is FYNNEI. The CDR3 nucleotides are TGTGCCAGCAGATTGCATCAGGGATCGAACACCGGGGAGCTGTTTTTT. Its translation: CASRLHQGSNTGELFF.

The CDR3 reads CASSLEAEGAYEQYF. The CDR3 nucleotides are TGTGCCAGCAGCTTAGAAGCAGAAGGGGCCTACGAGCAGTACTTC. V gene TRBV7-6 combines with J gene TRBJ2-7; D perhaps matches TRBD1 (5 bases). The CDR3 is 15 amino acids. The V gene lost 1 base and the J gene lost 2 bases, with 12 bases spanning the gap. CDR1 SGHVS and CDR2 FNYEAQ come from the germline V gene. Complete variable domain (other parts from reference TRBV7-6 and TRBJ2-7): GAGVSQSPRYKVTKRGQDVALRCDPISGHVSLYWYRQALGQGPEFLTYFNYEAQQDKSGLPNDRFSAERPEGSISTLTIQRTEQRDSAMYRCASSLEAEGAYEQYFGPGTRLTVT.

The chain links TRBV5-1 to TRBJ1-1; 9 bases align to TRBD1. This CDR3 has 15 amino acids. After removal of 6 bases from V and 4 bases from J, the junction contained 10 bases not matched to a gene. Germline V gives CDR1 SGHRS, CDR2 YFSETQ. DNA of the CDR3: TGCGCCAGCACCTCTGTGGGACAGGGAAGCACTGAAGCTTTCTTT. It yields the protein CASTSVGQGSTEAFF.

The chain combines TRBV9 with TRBJ2-5, with 7 bases that match TRBD1. The ends lost 0 bases at V and 2 bases at J; junction bases unmatched: 7. Germline CDR1 reads SGDLS; CDR2 reads YYNGEE. The CDR3 is made up of 16 amino acids. The chain's CDR3 is CASSVEPDRRQETQYF. DNA for the CDR3: TGTGCCAGCAGCGTAGAGCCGGACAGGAGACAAGAGACCCAGTACTTC.

This chain joins TRBV27 and TRBJ1-1; 7 positions match TRBD1. The germline gives CDR1 MNHEY, CDR2 SMNVEV (reference sequence). The trim removed 10 bases at V and 7 bases at J, leaving 9 bases unmatched. The CDR3 length is 12 residues. The CDR3 bases are TGTGCCACGGGCATGGACAGGAGTGAAGCTTTCTTT. Translation gives CATGMDRSEAFF.

V is TRBV7-9 and J is TRBJ1-4, with D uncertain. The CDR3 consists of 13 residues. Germline loops: CDR1 SEHNR, CDR2 FQNEAQ (reference sequence). Trimming stripped 7 bases from V and 0 bases from J, with 6 bases between. CDR3 sequence (DNA): TGTGCCAGCATTCCAGCAACTAATGAAAAACTGTTTTTT. Protein: CASIPATNEKLFF.

Comments on this clone: One junction end disagrees with the germline gene, perhaps due to a read error. The V call is TRBV10-2, the J call TRBJ2-3; TRBD2 aligns across 7 bases. The CDR3 length is 11 residues. The germline V gene has CDR1 WSHSY and CDR2 SAAADI. Written as DNA, the CDR3 is TGCGCCAGCAGTGCCGGGACTATGTTAAATTTT. It yields the protein CASSAGTMLNF.

The chain couples TRBV27 to TRBJ1-2; 7 bases align to TRBD1. The germline V gene has CDR1 MNHEY and CDR2 SMNVEV (reference sequence). This CDR3 is built from 13 residues. Trimming at V came to 5 bases and at J to 7 bases, leaving 7 bases not matched to a gene. The CDR3 loop reads CASSIDRAVGYTF. The CDR3 DNA is TGTGCCAGCAGTATCGACAGGGCTGTTGGCTACACCTTC.

The chain couples TRBV13 to TRBJ2-1; 9 positions agree with TRBD2. In germline, CDR1 is PRHDT, CDR2 FYEKMQ (reference sequence). The CDR3 runs 16 residues. V lost 5 bases and J lost 1; bases outside the gene matches: 6. The DNA for the CDR3 is TGTGCCAGCAGCGGCGCTAGCGGGAAGTCCTACAATGAGCAGTTCTTC. Translating gives CASSGASGKSYNEQFF.

The rearrangement uses TRBV5-8 and TRBJ2-7; possible D gene TRBD2, 6 bases. The germline CDR1 and CDR2 sequences are SGHTS and YDEGEE. CDR3 length: 14 residues. V was trimmed by 0 bases and J by 6 bases, leaving 13 bases between them. CDR3 bases: TGTGCCAGCAGCTTGGGGGGGGTCCTTGCCGAGCAGTACTTC. This codes for CASSLGGVLAEQYF.

In this sample, this clone turned up once. V usage is TRBV7-2 and J usage is TRBJ1-5, with D possibly matching TRBD1 (6 bases). From germline, CDR1 is SGHTA and CDR2 FQGNSA. This CDR3 is built from 15 residues. V shed 1 base and J shed 4 bases, with 11 bases lying between them. The CDR3 region has the DNA TGTGCCAGCAGCTTAGGACAGGTACCTAATCAGCCCCAGCATTTT. Translated, it gives CASSLGQVPNQPQHF.

The J gene is TRBJ2-1, the V gene TRBV5-6; tentative D call: TRBD2 (5 bases). Trimming pared 3 bases from V and 5 bases from J, leaving 9 bases between. Germline lookup yields CDR1 SGHDT and CDR2 YYEEEE. This CDR3 region has 13 residues. The CDR3, as DNA: TGTGCCAGCAGCTGGACTGGGAACAATGAGCAGTTCTTC. Its translation: CASSWTGNNEQFF.

This rearrangement joins TRBV7-9 to TRBJ1-1; a possible D gene is TRBD1 (5 bases). The CDR3 has 12 amino acids. Trimming took off 10 bases at V and 3 bases at J, with 12 bases between the two ends. Germline CDR1 is SEHNR and CDR2 is FQNEAQ (reference sequence). CDR3 DNA sequence: TGTGCCACCCCGCGGGGGGACACTGAAGCTTTCTTT. It specifies CATPRGDTEAFF.

The chain couples TRBV20-1 to TRBJ2-7, with 8 bases matching TRBD1. The CDR3 length is 14 residues. V gave up 3 bases and J gave up 1 base; unmatched junction bases: 5. The germline CDR1 and CDR2 sequences are DFQATT and SNEGSKA (reference sequence). DNA of the CDR3: TGCAGTGCTAGTCCAGGGGGCCCATCCTACGAGCAGTACTTC. It translates to CSASPGGPSYEQYF.

J is TRBJ1-4 and V is TRBV6-6, with D possibly TRBD1 on 5 matching bases. The CDR3 is 13 residues long. Germline V gives CDR1 MNHNY, CDR2 SVGAGI (reference sequence). Trimming stripped 7 bases from V and 1 base from J, with 7 bases between. The CDR3 bases are TGTGCCAGCACAGGGATAACTAATGAAAAACTGTTTTTT. It yields the protein CASTGITNEKLFF.